This T cell receptor (beta chain) is drawn from a study of breast tumors, draining lymph nodes, adjacent tissues. Study-wide findings and caveats: Tumor repertoires ranked between lymph nodes and nontumor tissue in diversity, with V and J gene preferences.

The table lists this clonotype with a count of one. Its matching antigen is unknown. Lacking the conserved final phenylalanine or tryptophan, this CDR3 likely reflects a read error. TCRdb re-analysed the multiplex PCR reads in MiXCR, keeping a single row per CDR3 protein. This table has tens of thousands of distinct CDR3 sequences, 60% to 70% appearing once. This TCR was sampled from a female donor with breast cancer. Some clones in this sample may be carry-over from other donors' samples. The sequenced material came from breast tumor tissue.

This CDR3 reads CAGSLGQGTGYTL. The CDR3, as DNA: TGTGCCGGCAGCTTAGGGCAGGGAACTGGCTACACCCTC. V usage is TRBV13 and J usage is TRBJ1-2; weak D call: TRBD1 (5 bases). In germline, CDR1 is PRHDT, CDR2 FYEKMQ (reference sequence). The CDR3 sequence is 13 residues long.